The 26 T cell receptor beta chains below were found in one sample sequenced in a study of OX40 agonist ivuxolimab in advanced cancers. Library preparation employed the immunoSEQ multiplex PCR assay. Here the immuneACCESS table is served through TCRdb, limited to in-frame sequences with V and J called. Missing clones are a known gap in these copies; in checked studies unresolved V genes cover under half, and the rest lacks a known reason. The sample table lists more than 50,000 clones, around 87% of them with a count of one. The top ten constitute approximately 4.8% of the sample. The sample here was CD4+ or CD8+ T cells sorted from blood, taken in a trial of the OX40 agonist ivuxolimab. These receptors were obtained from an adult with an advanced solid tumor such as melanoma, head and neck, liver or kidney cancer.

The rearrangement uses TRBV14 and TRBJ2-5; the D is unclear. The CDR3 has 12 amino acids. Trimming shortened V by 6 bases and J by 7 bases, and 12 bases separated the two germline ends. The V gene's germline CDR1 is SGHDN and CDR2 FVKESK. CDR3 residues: CASSQNERTQYF. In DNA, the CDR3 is TGTGCCAGCAGTCAGAACGAACGGACCCAGTACTTC.

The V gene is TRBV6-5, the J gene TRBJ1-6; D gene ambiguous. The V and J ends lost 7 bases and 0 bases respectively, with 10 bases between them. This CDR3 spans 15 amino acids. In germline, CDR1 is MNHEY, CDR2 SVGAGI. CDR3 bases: TGTGCCAGCACCAAAACGGGCTCCTATAATTCACCCCTCCACTTT. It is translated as CASTKTGSYNSPLHF.

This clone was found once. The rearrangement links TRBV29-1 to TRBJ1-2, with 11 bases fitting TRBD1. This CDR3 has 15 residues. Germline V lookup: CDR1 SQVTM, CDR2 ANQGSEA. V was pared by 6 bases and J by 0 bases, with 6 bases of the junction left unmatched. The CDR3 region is CSVPGTGGTNYGYTF. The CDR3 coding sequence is TGCAGCGTCCCCGGGACAGGGGGAACTAACTATGGCTACACCTTC. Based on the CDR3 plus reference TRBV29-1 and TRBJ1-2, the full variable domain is SAVISQKPSRDICQRGTSLTIQCQVDSQVTMMFWYRQQPGQSLTLIATANQGSEATYESGFVIDKFPISRPNLTFSTLTVSNMSPEDSSIYLCSVPGTGGTNYGYTFGSGTRLTVV.

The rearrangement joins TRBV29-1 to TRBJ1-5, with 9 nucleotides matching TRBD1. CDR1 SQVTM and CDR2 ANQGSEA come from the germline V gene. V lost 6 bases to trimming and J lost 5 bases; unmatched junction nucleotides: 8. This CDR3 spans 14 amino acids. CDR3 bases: TGCAGCGTGGGCGGACAGGGGCGAGATCAGCCCCAGCATTTT. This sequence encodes CSVGGQGRDQPQHF.

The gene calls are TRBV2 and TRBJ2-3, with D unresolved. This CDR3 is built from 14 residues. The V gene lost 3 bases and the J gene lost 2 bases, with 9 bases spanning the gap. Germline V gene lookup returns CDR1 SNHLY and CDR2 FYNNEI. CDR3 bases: TGTGCCAGCAGTGATGGGCTTCTCACAGATACGCAGTATTTT. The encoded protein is CASSDGLLTDTQYF. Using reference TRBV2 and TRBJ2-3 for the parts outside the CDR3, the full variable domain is EPEVTQTPSHQVTQMGQEVILRCVPISNHLYFYWYRQILGQKVEFLVSFYNNEISEKSEIFDDQFSVERPDGSNFTLKIRSTKLEDSAMYFCASSDGLLTDTQYFGPGTRLTVL.

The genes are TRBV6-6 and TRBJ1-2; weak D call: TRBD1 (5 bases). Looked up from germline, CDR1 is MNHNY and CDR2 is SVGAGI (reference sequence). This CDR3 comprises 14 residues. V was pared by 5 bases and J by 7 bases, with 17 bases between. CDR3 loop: CASSRGSGLFGYTF. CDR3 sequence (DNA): TGTGCCAGCAGTCGCGGGTCGGGACTATTTGGCTACACCTTC.

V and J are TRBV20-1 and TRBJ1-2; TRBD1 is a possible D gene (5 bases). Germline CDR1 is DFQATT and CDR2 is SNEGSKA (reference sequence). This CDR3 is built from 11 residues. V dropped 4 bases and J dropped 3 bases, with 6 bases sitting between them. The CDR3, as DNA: TGCAGTGCTACGGGGGACTATGGCTACACCTTC. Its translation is CSATGDYGYTF.

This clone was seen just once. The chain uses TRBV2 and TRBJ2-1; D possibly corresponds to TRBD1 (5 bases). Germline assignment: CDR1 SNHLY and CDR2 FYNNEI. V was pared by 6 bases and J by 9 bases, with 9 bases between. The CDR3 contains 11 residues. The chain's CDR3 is CASRETAEQFF. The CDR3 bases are TGTGCCAGCAGGGAGACAGCTGAGCAGTTCTTC.

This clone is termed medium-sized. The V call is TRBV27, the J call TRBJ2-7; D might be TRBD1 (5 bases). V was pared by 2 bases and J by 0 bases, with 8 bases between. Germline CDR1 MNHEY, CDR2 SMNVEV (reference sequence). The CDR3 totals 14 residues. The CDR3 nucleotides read TGTGCCAGCAGTTTAACGACAGCCTCCTACGAGCAGTACTTC. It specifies CASSLTTASYEQYF.

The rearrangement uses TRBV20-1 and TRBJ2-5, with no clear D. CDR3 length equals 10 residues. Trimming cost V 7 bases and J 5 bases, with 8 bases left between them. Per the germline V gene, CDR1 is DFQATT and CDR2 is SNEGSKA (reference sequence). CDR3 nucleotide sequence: TGCAGTGTGGGGTACGAGACCCAGTACTTC. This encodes CSVGYETQYF.

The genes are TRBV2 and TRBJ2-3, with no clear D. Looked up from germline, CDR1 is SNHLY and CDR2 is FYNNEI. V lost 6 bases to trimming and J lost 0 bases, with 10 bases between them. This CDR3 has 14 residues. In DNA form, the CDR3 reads TGTGCCAGCAGGGATGGCATGAGCACAGATACGCAGTATTTT. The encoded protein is CASRDGMSTDTQYF.

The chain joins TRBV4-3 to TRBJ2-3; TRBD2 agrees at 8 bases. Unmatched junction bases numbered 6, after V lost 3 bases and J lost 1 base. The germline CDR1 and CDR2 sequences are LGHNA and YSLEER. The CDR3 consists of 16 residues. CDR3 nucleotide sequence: TGCGCCAGCAGCCACGGCGGGCGGGGGGGCACAGATACGCAGTATTTT. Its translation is CASSHGGRGGTDTQYF.

The DNA of the CDR3 is TGCGCCAGCAGTTCCGGACTAGCGGGGCCTAGCACAGATACGCAGTATTTT. The encoded protein is CASSSGLAGPSTDTQYF. The gene calls are TRBV4-3 and TRBJ2-3; 12 positions match TRBD2. The CDR3 covers 17 residues. J was trimmed by 0 bases and V by 6 bases; bases with no gene match: 7. Germline CDR1 and CDR2: LGHNA and YSLEER.

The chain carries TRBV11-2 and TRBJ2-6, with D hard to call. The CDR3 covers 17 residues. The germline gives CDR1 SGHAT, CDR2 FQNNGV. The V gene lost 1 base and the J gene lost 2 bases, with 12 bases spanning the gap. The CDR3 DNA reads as TGTGCCAGCAGCTTAGTCAATACCTCCCCTGGGGCCAACGTCCTGACTTTC. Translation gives CASSLVNTSPGANVLTF.

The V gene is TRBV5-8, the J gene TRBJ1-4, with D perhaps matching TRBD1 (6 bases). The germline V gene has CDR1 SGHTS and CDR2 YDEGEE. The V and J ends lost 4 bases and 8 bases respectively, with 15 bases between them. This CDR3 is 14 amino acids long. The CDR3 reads CASSLRDIREKLFF. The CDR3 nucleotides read TGTGCCAGCAGCCTCCGGGACATACGAGAAAAACTGTTTTTT.

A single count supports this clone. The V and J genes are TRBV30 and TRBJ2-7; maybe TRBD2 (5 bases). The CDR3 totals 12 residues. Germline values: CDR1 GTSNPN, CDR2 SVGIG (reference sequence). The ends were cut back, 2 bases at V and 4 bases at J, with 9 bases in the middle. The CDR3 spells CAWSTSGYEQYF. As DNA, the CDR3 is TGTGCCTGGAGTACAAGCGGTTACGAGCAGTACTTC.

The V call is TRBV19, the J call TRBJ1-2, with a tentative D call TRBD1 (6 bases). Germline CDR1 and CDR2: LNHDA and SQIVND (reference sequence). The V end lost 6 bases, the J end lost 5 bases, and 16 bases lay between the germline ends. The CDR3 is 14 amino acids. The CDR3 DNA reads TGTGCCAGTAGACGGACAGAGGTTGGGTATGGCTACACCTTC. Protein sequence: CASRRTEVGYGYTF.

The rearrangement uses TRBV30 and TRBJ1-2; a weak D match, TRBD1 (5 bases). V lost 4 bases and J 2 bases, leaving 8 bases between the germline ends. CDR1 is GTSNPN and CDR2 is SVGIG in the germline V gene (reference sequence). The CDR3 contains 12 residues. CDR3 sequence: CAWNRDNYGYTF. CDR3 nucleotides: TGTGCCTGGAACCGGGACAACTATGGCTACACCTTC.

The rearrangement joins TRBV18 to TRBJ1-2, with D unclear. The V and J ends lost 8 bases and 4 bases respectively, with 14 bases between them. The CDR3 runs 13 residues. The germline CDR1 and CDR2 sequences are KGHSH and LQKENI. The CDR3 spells CASTLDRGYGYTF. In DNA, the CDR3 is TGTGCCAGCACCCTTGACCGCGGCTATGGCTACACCTTC.

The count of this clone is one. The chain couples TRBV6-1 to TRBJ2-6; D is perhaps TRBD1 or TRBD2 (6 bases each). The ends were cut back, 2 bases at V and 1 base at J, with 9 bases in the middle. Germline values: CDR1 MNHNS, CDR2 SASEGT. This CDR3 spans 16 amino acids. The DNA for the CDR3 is TGTGCCAGCAGTGAATGGAGGGGGTCTGGGGCCAACGTCCTGACTTTC. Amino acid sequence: CASSEWRGSGANVLTF.

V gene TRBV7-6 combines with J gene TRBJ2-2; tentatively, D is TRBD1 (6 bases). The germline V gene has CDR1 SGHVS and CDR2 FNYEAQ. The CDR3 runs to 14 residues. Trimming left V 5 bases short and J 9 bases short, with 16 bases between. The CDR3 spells CASSPGVPGRELFF. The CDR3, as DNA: TGTGCCAGCAGCCCAGGGGTTCCGGGTCGGGAGCTGTTTTTT.

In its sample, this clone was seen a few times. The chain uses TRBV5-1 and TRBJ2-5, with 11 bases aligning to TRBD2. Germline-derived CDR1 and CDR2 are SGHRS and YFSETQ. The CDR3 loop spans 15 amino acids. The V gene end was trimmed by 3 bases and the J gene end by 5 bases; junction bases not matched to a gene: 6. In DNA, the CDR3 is TGCGCCAGCAGCTATACTAGCGGGAGTCTGGAGACCCAGTACTTC. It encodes CASSYTSGSLETQYF.

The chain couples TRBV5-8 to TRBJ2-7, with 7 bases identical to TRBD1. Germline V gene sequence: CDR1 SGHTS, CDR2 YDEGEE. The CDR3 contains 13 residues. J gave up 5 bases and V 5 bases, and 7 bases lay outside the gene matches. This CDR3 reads CASRSYGTDEQYF. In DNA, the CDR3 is TGTGCCAGCAGAAGTTACGGGACAGACGAGCAGTACTTC.

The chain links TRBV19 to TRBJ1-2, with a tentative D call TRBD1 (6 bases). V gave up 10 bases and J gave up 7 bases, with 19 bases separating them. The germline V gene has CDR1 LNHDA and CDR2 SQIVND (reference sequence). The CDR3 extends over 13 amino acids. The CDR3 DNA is TGTGCCACCTCACCTACAGGGTTAGGTGGCTACACCTTC. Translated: CATSPTGLGGYTF.

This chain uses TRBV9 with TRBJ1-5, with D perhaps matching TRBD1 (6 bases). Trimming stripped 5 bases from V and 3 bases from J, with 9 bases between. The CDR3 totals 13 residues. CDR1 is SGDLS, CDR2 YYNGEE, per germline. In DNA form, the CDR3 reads TGTGCCAGCAGTGGACAGCCCAATCAGCCCCAGCATTTT. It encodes CASSGQPNQPQHF. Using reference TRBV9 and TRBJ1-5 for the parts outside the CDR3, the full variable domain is DSGVTQTPKHLITATGQRVTLRCSPRSGDLSVYWYQQSLDQGLQFLIQYYNGEERAKGNILERFSAQQFPDLHSELNLSSLELGDSALYFCASSGQPNQPQHFGDGTRLSIL.

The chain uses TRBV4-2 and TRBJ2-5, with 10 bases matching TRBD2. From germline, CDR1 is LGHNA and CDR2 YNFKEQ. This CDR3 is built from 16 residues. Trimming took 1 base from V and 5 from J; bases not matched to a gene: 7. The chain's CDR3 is CASSQVSGRAHETQYF. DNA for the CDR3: TGTGCCAGCAGCCAAGTCAGCGGGAGGGCCCATGAGACCCAGTACTTC.